This entry lists 23 T cell receptor beta chains sequenced from one sample in a study of T cell responses to AZD1222 COVID-19 vaccine. Profiling relied on immunoSEQ multiplex PCR, and the TCRdb table lists in-frame clones only, not all of them. The top ten hold roughly a sixth of the sample, which has 45,000 to 70,000 clones, approximately 83% seen once. The sequencing here drew on peripheral blood, taken on day 0 of AZD1222 vaccination. These receptors were taken from an adult in good health.

This clone was found once. J is TRBJ2-2 and V is TRBV29-1; TRBD2 agrees at 8 bases. The CDR3 runs 13 residues. Germline V gene data show CDR1 as SQVTM and CDR2 as ANQGSEA. Trimming cost V 3 bases and J 6 bases; bases outside gene matches: 3. CDR3 amino acids: CSVDGRAPGELFF. For the CDR3, the DNA is TGCAGCGTTGACGGGAGGGCCCCCGGGGAGCTGTTTTTT.

This chain connects TRBV14 to TRBJ2-1; D is unresolved. V was cut by 4 bases and J by 8 bases, with 12 bases left in between. The length of the CDR3 is 13 residues. Germline V lookup: CDR1 SGHDN, CDR2 FVKESK. The CDR3 protein is CASSPDGWDEQFF. The DNA for the CDR3 is TGTGCCAGCAGCCCCGACGGATGGGATGAGCAGTTCTTC.

This clone occurred a few times. V gene TRBV15 combines with J gene TRBJ2-7; D not resolved. Germline CDR1 reads LNHNV; CDR2 reads YYDKDF (reference sequence). The CDR3 covers 14 residues. Trimming stripped 0 bases from V and 3 bases from J, with 9 bases between. CDR3 nucleotide sequence: TGTGCCACCAGCAGAGATTGGAGCGACTACGAGCAGTACTTC. This codes for CATSRDWSDYEQYF. The whole variable domain, filled in from reference TRBV15 and TRBJ2-7, reads DAMVIQNPRYQVTQFGKPVTLSCSQTLNHNVMYWYQQKSSQAPKLLFHYYDKDFNNEADTPDNFQSRRPNTSFCFLDIRSPGLGDTAMYLCATSRDWSDYEQYFGPGTRLTVT.

The rearrangement joins TRBV28 to TRBJ2-5, with D perhaps assigned TRBD1 or TRBD2 (6 bases each). This CDR3 contains 13 residues. V was shortened by 7 bases and J by 1 base, with 10 bases between the two germline ends. Germline V CDR1 and CDR2: MDHEN, SYDVKM. This CDR3 is CASKGGRQETQYF. The CDR3 DNA sequence: TGTGCCAGCAAGGGGGGACGCCAAGAGACCCAGTACTTC.

The genes are TRBV4-2 and TRBJ2-7, with 11 nucleotides matching TRBD2. Germline CDR1 and CDR2: LGHNA and YNFKEQ. V was clipped by 3 bases and J by 0 bases; unmatched bases: 1. This CDR3 has 15 residues. The CDR3: CASSHGTSGSYEQYF. The CDR3 DNA reads TGTGCCAGCAGCCATGGGACTAGCGGCTCCTACGAGCAGTACTTC.

V gene TRBV27 combines with J gene TRBJ2-1; 7 bases match TRBD2. Looked up from germline, CDR1 is MNHEY and CDR2 is SMNVEV (reference sequence). Unmatched junction bases numbered 18, after V lost 4 bases and J lost 12 bases. This CDR3 spans 16 amino acids. The CDR3 loop reads CASSSSTGLVGFLQFF. CDR3 nucleotide sequence: TGTGCCAGCAGTTCAAGTACAGGACTAGTAGGATTTTTGCAGTTCTTC.

The chain joins TRBV29-1 to TRBJ1-2; D is unclear. Germline V gene lookup returns CDR1 SQVTM and CDR2 ANQGSEA. CDR3 size: 17 residues. Trimming took off 0 bases at V and 1 base at J, with 18 bases between the two ends. CDR3 sequence reads: CSVEDREGRAINYGYTF. The CDR3, as DNA: TGCAGCGTTGAAGATCGGGAGGGCCGGGCCATTAACTATGGCTACACCTTC.

This clone occurred once. The CDR3 nucleotides are TGTGCCAGCAGTTCGGACATCTATGGCTACACCTTC. This sequence encodes CASSSDIYGYTF. The gene calls are TRBV28 and TRBJ1-2; D perhaps matches TRBD1 (5 bases). This CDR3 spans 12 amino acids. CDR1 and CDR2 (germline): MDHEN, SYDVKM. V was pared by 4 bases and J by 4 bases, with 7 bases between.

The chain uses TRBV5-1 and TRBJ2-2, with D possibly TRBD1 on 6 matching bases. Trimming left V 0 bases short and J 13 bases short, with 19 bases between. The CDR3 contains 15 residues. From germline, CDR1 is SGHRS and CDR2 YFSETQ. The CDR3 sequence: CASSLGRVSRQVLFF. DNA for the CDR3: TGCGCCAGCAGCTTGGGCAGGGTGAGCCGACAGGTGCTGTTTTTT.

V is TRBV12-3 or TRBV12-4 and J is TRBJ2-7, with D possibly called TRBD1 or TRBD2 (5 bases each). CDR3 length: 13 amino acids. V lost 7 bases and J lost 0, with 10 bases in between. CDR3 nucleotide sequence: TGTGCCAGCACCCCCGGGACCTCCTACGAGCAGTACTTC. This gives the protein CASTPGTSYEQYF.

J is TRBJ2-7 and V is TRBV9; D not certain. This CDR3 spans 13 amino acids. The germline gives CDR1 SGDLS, CDR2 YYNGEE. V shed 2 bases and J shed 5 bases, with 11 bases lying between them. The CDR3 sequence: CASSVRPIDEQYF. The DNA for the CDR3 is TGTGCCAGCAGCGTCCGGCCGATCGACGAGCAGTACTTC.

The gene calls are TRBV28 and TRBJ1-2; D gene unclear. The CDR3 is 14 residues long. CDR1 and CDR2 from the germline V gene are MDHEN and SYDVKM. Trimming shortened V by 8 bases and J by 3 bases, and 16 bases separated the two germline ends. Written as DNA, the CDR3 is TGTGCCAGCCCAGGACCCAACGCGCACTATGGCTACACCTTC. As protein: CASPGPNAHYGYTF.

The rearrangement uses TRBV9 and TRBJ1-5; D unresolved. V lost 4 bases, J lost 1 base, and 12 bases lay in between. Germline V CDR1 and CDR2: SGDLS, YYNGEE. The CDR3 totals 15 residues. The CDR3 nucleotides read TGTGCCAGCAGCCCGTCGGGGTTAAGCAATCAGCCCCAGCATTTT. Translation: CASSPSGLSNQPQHF.

This clone was counted once. The chain couples TRBV6-5 to TRBJ1-2; 7 bases fit TRBD1. J lost 6 bases, V lost 6 bases, and 7 bases had no gene match. Germline CDR1 reads MNHEY; CDR2 reads SVGAGI. The length of the CDR3 is 13 residues. The CDR3, as DNA: TGTGCCAGCAGGAGCCCAGGGGGTAATGGCTACACCTTC. It specifies CASRSPGGNGYTF.

The rearrangement uses TRBV11-2 and TRBJ2-1; D ambiguous. CDR3 length equals 13 residues. V lost 0 bases and J lost 2, with 2 bases in between. CDR1 and CDR2 from the germline V gene are SGHAT and FQNNGV. The CDR3 protein is CASSLETYNEQFF. The DNA for the CDR3 is TGTGCCAGCAGCTTAGAAACCTACAATGAGCAGTTCTTC.

The sample holds a few counts of this clone. This chain joins TRBV30 and TRBJ2-1; 7 positions agree with TRBD1. Looked up from germline, CDR1 is GTSNPN and CDR2 is SVGIG (reference sequence). The CDR3 sequence is 16 residues long. Trimming cost V 2 bases and J 6 bases; bases outside gene matches: 13. CDR3 coding DNA: TGTGCCTGGAGTTCACAGGGGCTAGTGTGGGGCAATGAGCAGTTCTTC. It encodes CAWSSQGLVWGNEQFF.

V is TRBV4-1 and J is TRBJ1-4; no clear D gene. Trimming took off 4 bases at V and 10 bases at J, with 16 bases between the two ends. CDR1 and CDR2 from the germline V gene are MGHRA and YSYEKL. This CDR3 contains 14 residues. In DNA, the CDR3 is TGCGCCAGCAGCCTGGGTCGTGGTATGGGAAAACTGTTTTTT. Translation: CASSLGRGMGKLFF.

This chain links TRBV11-2 with TRBJ2-1, with 9 bases identical to TRBD2. With V trimmed by 3 bases and J by 4 bases, 4 bases remained unmatched. The CDR3 has 15 residues. Germline CDR1 SGHAT, CDR2 FQNNGV. For the CDR3, the DNA is TGTGCCAGCAGCTTCGCTCTAGCGGGATACAATGAGCAGTTCTTC. It yields the protein CASSFALAGYNEQFF.

V gene TRBV30 combines with J gene TRBJ2-1, with no clear D. CDR1 GTSNPN and CDR2 SVGIG come from the germline V gene (reference sequence). V was trimmed by 4 bases and J by 0 bases, leaving 7 bases between them. This CDR3 is 13 amino acids long. CDR3: CAWTLGSYNEQFF. The DNA of the CDR3 is TGTGCCTGGACCTTAGGCTCCTACAATGAGCAGTTCTTC.

The gene calls are TRBV27 and TRBJ2-5; D possibly corresponds to TRBD2 (6 bases). V was cut by 5 bases and J by 2 bases, with 15 bases left in between. The CDR3 totals 15 residues. Germline values: CDR1 MNHEY, CDR2 SMNVEV (reference sequence). The CDR3 sequence is CASSQTRSGQETQYF. The CDR3 bases are TGTGCCAGCAGTCAGACTCGTAGCGGACAAGAGACCCAGTACTTC.

The chain has TRBV7-9 and TRBJ2-4; possible D gene TRBD2, 5 bases. Germline loops: CDR1 SEHNR, CDR2 FQNEAQ (reference sequence). V lost 5 bases to trimming and J lost 0 bases, with 14 bases between them. The CDR3 is 16 residues long. Written as DNA, the CDR3 is TGTGCCAGCAGCGATCGGGATTCCCGAGCCAAAAACATTCAGTACTTC. Translated, it gives CASSDRDSRAKNIQYF.

This clone was seen a handful of times. The rearrangement links TRBV27 to TRBJ2-3, with 9 bases that match TRBD1. The ends lost 3 bases at V and 2 bases at J; junction bases unmatched: 3. This CDR3 region has 15 residues. Germline V gene data show CDR1 as MNHEY and CDR2 as SMNVEV (reference sequence). The CDR3 coding sequence is TGTGCCAGCAGTTTCGGGACAGGGCACACAGATACGCAGTATTTT. Its protein is CASSFGTGHTDTQYF.

The J gene is TRBJ2-2, the V gene TRBV9; possible D gene TRBD1, 6 bases. V was pared by 0 bases and J by 5 bases, with 11 bases between. This CDR3 region has 15 residues. Germline CDR1 is SGDLS and CDR2 is YYNGEE. CDR3 loop: CASSVGQERTGELFF. The CDR3 coding sequence is TGTGCCAGCAGCGTAGGACAGGAGAGGACCGGGGAGCTGTTTTTT.